The next 25 T cell receptor beta chains were all read from a single sample in a study of T cell repertoires in cytomegalovirus infection. TCRdb called the reads again in MiXCR, with one record for every CDR3 protein. The sample has approximately 500,000 distinct CDR3 sequences; about a quarter are singletons. The specimen sequenced was PBMCs. These receptors originate from a human donor in good health (CMV status not recorded). Some clones in this sample may be carry-over from other donors' samples.

This clonotype was seen a handful of times. V gene TRBV12-3 or TRBV12-4 combines with J gene TRBJ1-2; D is unclear. Trimming left V 2 bases short and J 8 bases short, with 18 bases between. The CDR3 sequence is 15 residues long. DNA for the CDR3: TGTGCCAGCAGTTTATCCCCCGCCACCTCTTGGGGCTACACCTTC. This sequence encodes CASSLSPATSWGYTF.

This clonotype was detected a few times. The J gene is TRBJ2-3, the V gene TRBV30; TRBD2 agrees at 7 bases. The CDR3 has 13 residues. Germline assignment: CDR1 GTSNPN and CDR2 SVGIG (reference sequence). V was pared by 8 bases and J by 4 bases, with 9 bases of the junction left unmatched. This CDR3 reads CANSGGSADTQYF. CDR3 nucleotides: TGTGCCAATTCTGGCGGGAGTGCAGATACGCAGTATTTT.

This clonotype has more than one count but fewer than ten. The genes are TRBV24-1 and TRBJ2-7; D is possibly TRBD1 or TRBD2 (5 bases each). The CDR3 totals 12 residues. CDR1 is KGHDR, CDR2 SFDVKD, per germline. V lost 4 bases and J lost 8, with 11 bases in between. CDR3 sequence reads: CATSDLSGQQYV. The CDR3 nucleotides read TGTGCCACCAGTGACCTTTCGGGGCAGCAGTACGTC.

This rearrangement joins TRBV5-4 to TRBJ2-3; D is unclear. Looked up from germline, CDR1 is SGHNT and CDR2 is YYREEE (reference sequence). Trimming stripped 2 bases from V and 1 base from J, with 11 bases between. CDR3 length: 15 residues. Here the CDR3 DNA reads TGTGCCAGCAGCTTCTCAGCAGACCGCACAGATACGCAGTATTTT. Translating it yields CASSFSADRTDTQYF.

The V call is TRBV6-6, the J call TRBJ1-1; unclear D gene. This CDR3 is built from 13 residues. Trimming pared 8 bases from V and 1 base from J, leaving 11 bases between. Germline V gene lookup returns CDR1 MNHNY and CDR2 SVGAGI (reference sequence). The CDR3 is CASRISRNTEAFF. The CDR3 nucleotides read TGTGCCAGCCGAATTAGTCGGAACACTGAAGCTTTCTTT.

The chain carries TRBV24-1 and TRBJ1-4; D unclear. The CDR3 has 17 amino acids. Trimming cost V 0 bases and J 0 bases, with 10 bases left between them. From germline, CDR1 is KGHDR and CDR2 SFDVKD. The DNA for the CDR3 is TGTGCCACCAGTGATTTGGAGCGAGACCCAACTAATGAAAAACTGTTTTTT. It codes for CATSDLERDPTNEKLFF.

The chain uses TRBV19 and TRBJ2-1; D not resolved. V was shortened by 7 bases and J by 3 bases, with 7 bases between the two germline ends. Germline V gene data show CDR1 as LNHDA and CDR2 as SQIVND (reference sequence). The CDR3 extends over 12 amino acids. CDR3 residues: CASKDLYNEQFF. The CDR3 bases are TGTGCCAGTAAAGATCTCTACAATGAGCAGTTCTTC.

This clonotype has only a few counts. The CDR3 bases are TGTGCCATCAGTGACCCCGAGGTAGCGGGAAGCACAGATACGCAGTATTTT. Its protein product is CAISDPEVAGSTDTQYF. V gene TRBV10-3 combines with J gene TRBJ2-3; 8 positions match TRBD2. CDR3 length: 17 residues. The ends lost 3 bases at V and 0 bases at J; junction bases unmatched: 8. CDR1 is ENHRY, CDR2 SYGVKD, per germline.

This clonotype was detected only once. A much more abundant neighbour one base away suggests this may be a read error. The V gene is TRBV28, the J gene TRBJ2-7; no clear D gene. The CDR3 covers 11 residues. Trimming left V 3 bases short and J 4 bases short, with 4 bases between. The V gene's germline CDR1 is MDHEN and CDR2 SYDVKM. The CDR3 sequence is CASSFKYEQYF. The CDR3 DNA follows: TGTGCCAGCAGTTTTAAATACGAGCAGTACTTC.

This clonotype has just a few counts. The chain carries TRBV25-1 and TRBJ2-7; D is perhaps TRBD2 (6 bases). CDR1 and CDR2 (germline): MGHDK, SYGVNS. The V and J ends lost 8 bases and 4 bases respectively, with 21 bases between them. CDR3 length: 15 residues. The CDR3 DNA is TGTGCCAGCCGTTCGGTTGGGGGGACTCAATACGAGCAGTACTTC. Residues: CASRSVGGTQYEQYF.

Comments on this clonotype: Its ends do not fully match the called genes, so a read error is possible. The V gene is TRBV7-9, the J gene TRBJ1-1, with D possibly matching TRBD1 (6 bases). Germline CDR1 SEHNR, CDR2 FQNEAQ (reference sequence). The CDR3 contains 14 residues. CDR3 DNA sequence: TGTGCCAGCATCTTAAGCCAGGGGTATGATGAAGCTTTCTTT. This sequence encodes CASILSQGYDEAFF.

This chain links TRBV15 with TRBJ2-3, with 9 bases lining up with TRBD2. Germline CDR1 reads LNHNV; CDR2 reads YYDKDF (reference sequence). This CDR3 spans 15 amino acids. V lost 1 base, J lost 5 bases, and 4 bases stayed unmatched. The CDR3 coding sequence is TGTGCCACCAGCAGAGTACTAGCGGGTATAGATACGCAGTATTTT. Translated, it gives CATSRVLAGIDTQYF.

CDR3 DNA sequence: TGTGCCAGCAGTGCGAGATGGACAGTCTCTAATGAAAAACTGTTTTTT. Translating gives CASSARWTVSNEKLFF. The chain employs TRBV12-3 or TRBV12-4 and TRBJ1-4; the D gene is possibly TRBD1 (6 bases). V was pared by 5 bases and J by 3 bases, with 16 bases between. The CDR3 sequence is 16 residues long.

The chain combines TRBV24-1 with TRBJ2-5; 7 bases match TRBD1. CDR1 KGHDR and CDR2 SFDVKD come from the germline V gene. CDR3 size: 17 residues. Trimming took 2 bases from V and 2 from J; bases not matched to a gene: 10. The CDR3 nucleotides read TGTGCCACCAGTGATTACCCAGGACAGGTTGGGCAAGAGACCCAGTACTTC. Translation: CATSDYPGQVGQETQYF.

This clonotype has a single count. V usage is TRBV7-3 and J usage is TRBJ1-2; D is ambiguous. The CDR3 contains 13 residues. V shed 6 bases and J shed 3 bases, with 11 bases lying between them. CDR1 and CDR2 from the germline V gene are SGHTA and FQGTGA. In DNA form, the CDR3 reads TGTGCCAGCAGTACTGGCAGCTACTATGGCTACACCTTC. Translation gives CASSTGSYYGYTF.

The V call is TRBV6-1, the J call TRBJ2-5; 11 bases are shared with TRBD2. Losses at the gene ends were 6 bases for V and 4 bases for J; bases not matched to a gene: 7. Germline V CDR1 and CDR2: MNHNS, SASEGT. This CDR3 is built from 15 residues. The CDR3 DNA follows: TGTGCCAGCAGATTAGCGGGAGGGCCCTCAGAGACCCAGTACTTC. It encodes CASRLAGGPSETQYF.

This clonotype has a single count. The chain is built from TRBV7-6 and TRBJ2-7; 16 nucleotides agree with TRBD2. Germline trimming cut 0 bases from V and 2 bases from J; bases unmatched to any gene: 13. Germline-derived CDR1 and CDR2 are SGHVS and FNYEAQ. This CDR3 comprises 21 residues. The CDR3 sequence is CASSLALRGLAGGPVTYEQYV. The CDR3 DNA sequence: TGTGCCAGCAGCTTAGCCCTCAGGGGACTAGCGGGAGGGCCGGTCACCTACGAGCAGTACGTC.

The gene calls are TRBV19 and TRBJ1-1; maybe TRBD1 (6 bases). Germline loops: CDR1 LNHDA, CDR2 SQIVND (reference sequence). This CDR3 region has 13 residues. Trimming removed 9 bases at V and 6 bases at J, with 17 bases between. The CDR3 region has the DNA TGTGCCAGCTCACCACGAGGGGGTCCTGAAGCTTTCTTT. Amino acid sequence: CASSPRGGPEAFF.

The V call is TRBV2, the J call TRBJ2-3; TRBD2 is a possible D gene (6 bases). The V end lost 5 bases, the J end lost 1 base, and 16 bases lay between the germline ends. The germline V gene has CDR1 SNHLY and CDR2 FYNNEI. There are 16 residues in the CDR3. In DNA form, the CDR3 reads TGTGCCAGCAGTTCGAGATGGGAGGACCGCACAGATACGCAGTATTTT. Protein product: CASSSRWEDRTDTQYF. Full variable domain (missing parts from reference TRBV2 and TRBJ2-3): EPEVTQTPSHQVTQMGQEVILRCVPISNHLYFYWYRQILGQKVEFLVSFYNNEISEKSEIFDDQFSVERPDGSNFTLKIRSTKLEDSAMYFCASSSRWEDRTDTQYFGPGTRLTVL.

This chain connects TRBV29-1 to TRBJ1-2; the match to TRBD1 covers 10 bases. The junction had 6 bases not matched to a gene; V was cut back by 7 bases and J by 4 bases. Per germline, CDR1 SQVTM and CDR2 ANQGSEA. The CDR3 extends over 13 amino acids. The CDR3, as DNA: TGCAGCGCTGGGACAGGGGATACCTATGGCTACACCTTC. It translates to CSAGTGDTYGYTF.

V and J are TRBV12-5 and TRBJ2-1, with 12 bases that match TRBD2. CDR1 and CDR2 (germline): LGHNT, FRNRAP. The CDR3 has 14 residues. After removal of 6 bases from V and 5 bases from J, the junction contained 2 bases not matched to a gene. The DNA for the CDR3 is TGTGCTAGTGGAGGACTAGCGGGAAACAATGAGCAGTTCTTC. It encodes CASGGLAGNNEQFF.

The chain recombines TRBV12-5 with TRBJ2-3; TRBD2 aligns across 12 bases. The CDR3 is made up of 16 amino acids. V shed 0 bases and J 7 bases; nucleotides not matched to a gene: 5. Per the germline V gene, CDR1 is LGHNT and CDR2 is FRNRAP. CDR3 DNA sequence: TGTGCTAGTGGTTTGGTAAGGACTAGCGGGAACTATACGCAGTATTTT. This sequence encodes CASGLVRTSGNYTQYF.

This clonotype was detected only a few times. J is TRBJ2-3 and V is TRBV19; a weak D match, TRBD1 (6 bases). The germline V gene has CDR1 LNHDA and CDR2 SQIVND (reference sequence). The CDR3 sequence is 13 residues long. The V and J ends lost 6 bases and 6 bases respectively, with 13 bases between them. Written as DNA, the CDR3 is TGTGCCAGTAGGCGAGCAGGGGCGGATACGCAGTATTTT. Its protein is CASRRAGADTQYF. The full variable domain, rest sourced from reference TRBV19 and TRBJ2-3, is DGGITQSPKYLFRKEGQNVTLSCEQNLNHDAMYWYRQDPGQGLRLIYYSQIVNDFQKGDIAEGYSVSREKKESFPLTVTSAQKNPTAFYLCASRRAGADTQYFGPGTRLTVL.

This clonotype showed up just a few times. The chain has TRBV27 and TRBJ2-6; D ambiguous. Between the trimmed V and J ends, which lost 2 bases and 0 bases, there was a span of 5 bases. Germline V CDR1 and CDR2: MNHEY, SMNVEV (reference sequence). CDR3 size: 15 residues. CDR3 in DNA: TGTGCCAGCAGTTTAAGTTTCTCTGGGGCCAACGTCCTGACTTTC. Translating it yields CASSLSFSGANVLTF.

The chain couples TRBV2 to TRBJ1-5; no firm D call. Trimming removed 4 bases from V and 1 base from J, with 14 bases in between. The CDR3 has 16 residues. Germline loops: CDR1 SNHLY, CDR2 FYNNEI. The CDR3 is CASSARTVRSNQPQHF. The CDR3 DNA reads as TGTGCCAGCAGTGCCCGGACTGTGAGAAGCAATCAGCCCCAGCATTTT.